The TCR beta chain described here comes from a study of T-cell memory formation after mild COVID-19. In TCRdb, the 5' RACE reads were re-called with MiXCR into one record per CDR3 protein. The top ten clones hold more than 9.5% of a sample with around 200,000 distinct CDR3 sequences, around 25% of them seen once. The CDR3 spans 13 residues. Germline V gene sequence: CDR1 SNHLY, CDR2 FYNNEI. V shed 7 bases and J shed 5 bases, with 14 bases lying between them. Only one count was recorded for this clonotype. The source of this sequence is an adult woman who had mild COVID-19 (a few samples of this study predate the infection). Cell type and time point are not known. V is TRBV2 and J is TRBJ1-1; the D gene is possibly TRBD1 (5 bases). The sample comprised PBMCs or a T cell subset sorted from them (not recorded which). CDR3 sequence (DNA): TGTGCCAGCAACGGGGGAGTTCAAACTGAAGCTTTCTTT. The encoded protein is CASNGGVQTEAFF.